The rows below give T cell receptor beta chains drawn from one sample of a study of human T cells and chemical hapten exposure. A single record per CDR3 protein comes from TCRdb applying MiXCR to the RACE reads. The table lists roughly 84,000 distinct CDR3 sequences, more than 10% of them singletons. Material: whole blood, obtained in connection with sensitization to the hapten diphenylcyclopropenone (DPC). The source is a woman between 50 and 59 years old with alopecia areata. Some clones in this sample may be carry-over from other donors' samples. Both conserved end residues are part of each CDR3. Fields, in order: clone size, D gene, J gene, V gene, CDR3 length, CDR3 DNA, CDR3 protein. D genes are given only for firm matches. The listing skips clone size in some rows; elsewhere it reads once, few, many or a size class.

>.|TRBD1|TRBJ1-1|TRBV29-1|13
TGCAGCGGACGGACAGGGCCGGGCACTGAAGCTTTCTTT
CSGRTGPGTEAFF
>few|TRBD1|TRBJ2-1|TRBV19|15
TGTGCCAGTAGTAGGCGGGACAGGGAGGGCAATGAGCAGTTCTTC
CASSRRDREGNEQFF
>few|.|TRBJ2-2|TRBV6-5|13
TGTGCCTCCCGGAGCGGTTACCCCGGGGAGCTGTTTTTT
CASRSGYPGELFF
>many|TRBD1|TRBJ1-1|TRBV11-1|16
TGTGCCAGCAGAAAGGACAGGGGCCGTGGAGGCACTGAAGCTTTCTTT
CASRKDRGRGGTEAFF
>.|.|TRBJ2-3|TRBV5-4|14
TGTGCCAGCAGCTTGACGGGTACCCCAGATACGCAGTATTTT
CASSLTGTPDTQYF
>.|.|TRBJ2-5|TRBV20-1|15
TGCAGTGCTAGAGATCGGAGGGGAGATCAAGAGACCCAGTACTTC
CSARDRRGDQETQYF
>.|.|TRBJ2-7|TRBV7-9|13
TGTGCCAGCAGCCACCCGGAGAGCTACGAGCAGTACTTC
CASSHPESYEQYF
>.|.|TRBJ1-3|TRBV7-9|12
TGTGCCAGCACTTCCAGTGGAAACACCATATATTTT
CASTSSGNTIYF
>many|.|TRBJ2-5|TRBV15|16
TGTGCCACCAGCAGAGATTCCGGGCCGTACCAAGAGACCCAGTACTTC
CATSRDSGPYQETQYF
>.|.|TRBJ2-3|TRBV5-1|13
TGCGCCAGCAGCTCGGACATCACAGATACGCAGTATTTT
CASSSDITDTQYF
>.|.|TRBJ1-1|TRBV15|12
TGTGCCACCAGCAGAGAAGGAACCGAAGCTTTCTTT
CATSREGTEAFF
>many|TRBD2|TRBJ2-4|TRBV20-1|17
TGCAGTGCTAGAGGGATAGCGGGAGGGATAGCCAAAAACATTCAGTACTTC
CSARGIAGGIAKNIQYF
>.|.|TRBJ1-1|TRBV12-3/TRBV12-4|13
TGTGCCAGCAGTTTCGGGGGAGACACTGAAGCTTTCTTT
CASSFGGDTEAFF
>.|.|TRBJ2-3|TRBV4-1|16
TGCGCCAGCAGCCATCCGTCGTCCAGCTACACAGATACGCAGTATTTT
CASSHPSSSYTDTQYF
>.|TRBD2|TRBJ2-3|TRBV28|15
TGTGCCAGCAGATCCTCTAGCGGGAGCACAGATACGCAGTATTTT
CASRSSSGSTDTQYF
>few|.|TRBJ2-7|TRBV19|12
TGTGCCAGTAGTATACCCAAGGGTACGAAGTACTTC
CASSIPKGTKYF
>few|.|TRBJ1-1|TRBV28|15
TGTGCCAGCAGTTTCGCCGGCAGGGGCTTCACTGAAGCTTTCTTT
CASSFAGRGFTEAFF
>few|.|TRBJ2-1|TRBV5-1|14
TGCGCCAGCACCGAGAGGGGGAGCTCTTCTGAGCGTTTCTTC
CASTERGSSSERFF
>.|TRBD2|TRBJ2-1|TRBV19|16
TGTGCCAGTAGTATGGGACTAGCGGGATCGGGCAATGAGCAGTTCTTC
CASSMGLAGSGNEQFF
>many|.|TRBJ1-1|TRBV6-2/TRBV6-3|14
TGTGCCAGCGCCGTTTGGGGTGGGGGCGCTGAAGCTTTCTTT
CASAVWGGGAEAFF
>many|TRBD1|TRBJ2-1|TRBV7-9|15
TGTGCCAGCAGCTTTTCGGACAGGGGATACAATGAGCAGTTCTTC
CASSFSDRGYNEQFF
>many|.|TRBJ1-5|TRBV19|16
TGTGCCAGTAGTGCCCAAAGCAGGGGTCGGAATCAGCCCCAGCATTTT
CASSAQSRGRNQPQHF
>.|.|TRBJ1-3|TRBV11-2|16
TGTGCCAGCAGCTTCTTAGGCGGCAGGCAAGGAAACACCATATATTTT
CASSFLGGRQGNTIYF
>many|.|TRBJ2-1|TRBV19|15
TGTGCCAGTAGTATAGGAACTCCGGCCCGTAATGAGCAGTTCTTC
CASSIGTPARNEQFF
>.|TRBD1|TRBJ2-5|TRBV5-1|13
TGCGCCAGCAATAGACAGGGGACTGAGACCCAGTACTTC
CASNRQGTETQYF
>.|.|TRBJ2-3|TRBV6-6|12
TGTGCCAGCAGCCCTGGTCAGGATACGCAGTATTTT
CASSPGQDTQYF
>.|.|TRBJ1-1|TRBV6-6|15
TGTGCCAGCAGTTATTCGGGGACGGGGAACACTGAAGCTTTCTTT
CASSYSGTGNTEAFF
>few|.|TRBJ2-1|TRBV10-3|14
TGTGCCATCAGTGAGTCGGCGGGACTCGAAGAGCAGTTCTTC
CAISESAGLEEQFF
>many|TRBD2|TRBJ2-5|TRBV24-1|13
TGTGCCACCAGTGACAGCGGGAGAGAGACCCAGTACTTC
CATSDSGRETQYF
>many|TRBD2|TRBJ2-2|TRBV4-2|17
TGTGCCAGCAGCCAAGGGCTAGCGGGAGGGGGAACCGGGGAGCTGTTTTTT
CASSQGLAGGGTGELFF
>many|.|TRBJ2-5|TRBV29-1|12
TGCAGCGTTGCGACAGCGCAAGAGACCCAGTACTTC
CSVATAQETQYF
>many|.|TRBJ2-7|TRBV18|16
TGTGCCAGCTCACCACCGTCTGGCTACAGCGTATACGAGCAGTACTTC
CASSPPSGYSVYEQYF
>many|.|TRBJ1-5|TRBV21-1|13
TGTGCCAGCAGCAAAGGCAGCAATCAGCCCCAGCATTTT
CASSKGSNQPQHF
>.|.|TRBJ2-7|TRBV29-1|11
TGCAGCGTTGAAGGGGTTGGCGAGCAGTACTTC
CSVEGVGEQYF
>many|TRBD1|TRBJ1-3|TRBV19|15
TGTGCCAGTTCCCTTCGGACAGGGCAAGGAAACACCATATATTTT
CASSLRTGQGNTIYF
>.|.|TRBJ2-7|TRBV11-2|17
TGTGCCAGCAGCCCCCAGGGACAGATATCTTCTGGGGGGGAGCAGTACTTC
CASSPQGQISSGGEQYF
>many|.|TRBJ2-7|TRBV7-6|14
TGTGCCAGCAGCTTAGTCAGTGGGGCCTACGAGCAGTACTTC
CASSLVSGAYEQYF
>.|.|TRBJ1-5|TRBV12-3/TRBV12-4|12
TGTGCCAGCAGTTCAAACCTTGGGCCCCAGCATTTT
CASSSNLGPQHF
>few|.|TRBJ2-7|TRBV6-6|13
TGTGCCAGCAGTGGGGCAGGGCAAGGCGAGCAGTACTTC
CASSGAGQGEQYF
>few|TRBD1|TRBJ2-4|TRBV20-1|14
TGCAGTGCTAGGCTAAGTCAGGGGGCTTACATTCAGTACTTC
CSARLSQGAYIQYF
>.|.|TRBJ2-5|TRBV5-1|15
TGCGCCAGCAGCATCAGCAGGGTGTACCAAGAGACCCAGTACTTC
CASSISRVYQETQYF
>.|TRBD1|TRBJ1-1|TRBV10-3|14
TGTGCCATCAGTAAGACAGGGGAGGACACTGAAGCTTTCTTT
CAISKTGEDTEAFF
>.|TRBD2|TRBJ2-1|TRBV12-3/TRBV12-4|15
TGTGCCAGCAGTCACTTCCCGGGGGGGGTCAATGAGCAGTTCTTC
CASSHFPGGVNEQFF
>many|TRBD2|TRBJ2-7|TRBV11-2|14
TGTGCCAGCAGCCCGGGACTAGCGGGGTACGAGCAGTACTTC
CASSPGLAGYEQYF
>.|TRBD1|TRBJ2-2|TRBV29-1|14
TGCAGCGCTCGACAGGGGGCGAACACCGGGGAGCTGTTTTTT
CSARQGANTGELFF
>many|TRBD1|TRBJ2-4|TRBV7-9|18
TGTGCCAGCAGCTCCTTCCCCTGGGACAGGGAAGCCAAAAACATTCAGTACTTC
CASSSFPWDREAKNIQYF
>.|.|TRBJ1-5|TRBV6-1|13
TGTGCCACCCAGGTTACTCGAATTGAGCCCCAGCATTTT
CATQVTRIEPQHF
>many|TRBD1|TRBJ1-3|TRBV12-3/TRBV12-4|15
TGTGCCAGCAGTTTAAGGGACAGGCCTGGAAACACCATATATTTT
CASSLRDRPGNTIYF
>few|TRBD2|TRBJ2-7|TRBV29-1|12
TGCAGCGGCCTCAGCGGGAGCTACGAGCAGTACTTC
CSGLSGSYEQYF
>many|.|TRBJ2-7|TRBV10-1|14
TGCGCCAGCAGTTTAGGGGACGGAGCCTACGAGCAGTACTTC
CASSLGDGAYEQYF
>many|.|TRBJ1-1|TRBV18|14
TGTGCCAGCTCACGACAGAAATCGAACACTGAAGCTTTCTTT
CASSRQKSNTEAFF
>few|TRBD2|TRBJ2-1|TRBV29-1|11
TGCAGCGGAGGACTAGGAGCTGAGCAGTTCTTC
CSGGLGAEQFF
>few|.|TRBJ1-1|TRBV29-1|14
TGCAGCGTTGGGATGGGCAGGGCGAACACTGAAGCTTTCTTT
CSVGMGRANTEAFF